Below, 10 T cell receptor beta chains from the same sample are listed, as sequenced in a study of metastatic and nonmetastatic thyroid tumors. TCRdb used MiXCR to call clones anew from the PCR reads. This table holds tens of thousands of clones, 15% to 20% found once. All patients reached thyroid surgery having received no treatment beforehand. Sequenced input: blood. The receptors stem from a male donor with papillary thyroid cancer or a benign thyroid nodule (not recorded which). Some clones in this sample may be carry-over from other donors' samples.

About this clone itself: Without the conserved terminal phenylalanine or tryptophan, this CDR3 likely stems from a read error. The DNA is omitted, as the CDR3 cannot be located on it reliably, and the CDR3 follows TCRdb's listing. The chain is built from TRBV6-1 and TRBJ2-7; the table assigns TRBD1, which was not confirmed against the DNA. Per germline, CDR1 MNHNS and CDR2 SASEGT. The CDR3 comprises 13 residues, both ends counted. The chain's CDR3 is CASSETGAYEQYL.

The chain uses TRBV20-1 and TRBJ1-5; D possibly corresponds to TRBD1 (6 bases). This CDR3 region has 15 residues. Germline loops: CDR1 DFQATT, CDR2 SNEGSKA (reference sequence). Trimming stripped 6 bases from V and 3 bases from J, with 18 bases between. CDR3: CSAIRTVQDNQPQHF. DNA for the CDR3: TGCAGTGCCATACGGACAGTGCAGGACAATCAGCCCCAGCATTTT.

This clone occurred a few times. The rearrangement joins TRBV6-2 or TRBV6-3 to TRBJ2-7; D possibly corresponds to TRBD1 (6 bases). This CDR3 has 15 residues. The germline gives CDR1 MNHEY, CDR2 SVGEGT. Trimming removed 2 bases at V and 4 bases at J, with 15 bases between. The DNA of the CDR3 is TGTGCCAGCAGTTACGGCCCCGGGACATCTTACGAGCAGTACTTC. It yields the protein CASSYGPGTSYEQYF.

By frequency in the sample, this clone is medium-sized. CDR3 in amino acids: CASSYPAGGNEQYF. DNA of the CDR3: TGTGCCAGCAGTTACCCAGCGGGAGGGAACGAGCAGTACTTC. This chain joins TRBV6-2 or TRBV6-3 and TRBJ2-7; 10 positions match TRBD2. The germline CDR1 and CDR2 sequences are MNHEY and SVGEGT. CDR3 length equals 14 residues. The junction had 3 bases not matched to a gene; V was cut back by 2 bases and J by 5 bases.

This clone was seen at least ten times. This chain links TRBV5-1 with TRBJ2-1; no clear D. V was trimmed by 0 bases and J by 7 bases, leaving 8 bases between them. The V gene's germline CDR1 is SGHRS and CDR2 YFSETQ. The CDR3 has 13 amino acids. The CDR3 loop is CASSLGTWNEQFF. The CDR3 nucleotides read TGCGCCAGCAGCTTGGGGACGTGGAATGAGCAGTTCTTC.

The chain's CDR3 is CASSYGTGGGEQYF. In DNA, the CDR3 is TGTGCCAGCAGTTACGGGACAGGGGGGGGCGAGCAGTACTTC. V is TRBV6-5 and J is TRBJ2-7, with 11 bases aligning to TRBD1. V was clipped by 2 bases and J by 6 bases; unmatched bases: 3. The length of the CDR3 is 14 residues. The germline gives CDR1 MNHEY, CDR2 SVGAGI.

This clone was recorded a few times. The chain has TRBV19 and TRBJ1-2; D ambiguous. The CDR3 consists of 11 residues. Germline CDR1 reads LNHDA; CDR2 reads SQIVND (reference sequence). V was trimmed by 3 bases and J by 8 bases, leaving 7 bases between them. In DNA, the CDR3 is TGTGCCAGTAGTATGACTCGAGGCTACACCTTC. Its protein is CASSMTRGYTF. The variable domain in full, with the rest retrieved from reference TRBV19 and TRBJ1-2, is DGGITQSPKYLFRKEGQNVTLSCEQNLNHDAMYWYRQDPGQGLRLIYYSQIVNDFQKGDIAEGYSVSREKKESFPLTVTSAQKNPTAFYLCASSMTRGYTFGSGTRLTVV.

The genes are TRBV7-8 and TRBJ2-1, with 8 bases lining up with TRBD2. CDR3 length: 13 residues. Germline CDR1 and CDR2: SGHVS and FQNEAQ. V gave up 10 bases and J gave up 9 bases; unmatched junction bases: 11. CDR3: CATGRESYGEQFF. In DNA, the CDR3 is TGTGCCACCGGGAGGGAGAGTTACGGTGAGCAGTTCTTC.

CDR3: CASSLGQGGEKLFF. The CDR3 DNA reads as TGTGCCAGCAGTTTGGGACAGGGCGGTGAAAAACTGTTTTTT. The chain couples TRBV12-3 or TRBV12-4 to TRBJ1-4; 9 bases fit TRBD1. The junction had 3 bases not matched to a gene; V was cut back by 3 bases and J by 7 bases. This CDR3 comprises 14 residues.

The sample holds many counts of this clone. The CDR3 DNA reads as TGCGCCAGCAGTGTTCGGTCAGAGCAGTTCTTC. As protein: CASSVRSEQFF. The chain links TRBV10-2 to TRBJ2-1; D is undetermined. V shed 4 bases and J shed 10 bases, with 8 bases lying between them. Per the germline V gene, CDR1 is WSHSY and CDR2 is SAAADI. The CDR3 is made up of 11 amino acids.